Below, 10 T cell receptor beta chains from the same sample are listed, as sequenced in a study of T cell clusters in autoimmune cytopenias. One tube held mixed TRB-A and TRB-B primer pools for touch-down PCR. TCRdb reprocessed the multiplex PCR reads and reports one entry per CDR3 protein, with no DNA. The ten most abundant clones cover 8.5% to 10% of a sample with about 6,900 distinct CDR3 sequences. About 37,500 genome equivalents of blood DNA were amplified for TRB. This sample was shared with a second study, whose subject was T cell repertoires in aging, cancer and after chemotherapy.

The specimen sequenced was peripheral blood. Every receptor here comes from a human donor in good health.

The rearrangement uses TRBV15 and TRBJ1-2. Germline lookup yields CDR1 LNHNV and CDR2 YYDKDF (reference sequence). CDR3 length equals 13 residues. The CDR3 loop is CATSLGTNYGYTF.

This clonotype is classed as medium-sized (0.01 to 0.1%) by frequency. The CDR3 reads CASSITGAPNSPLHF. J is TRBJ1-6 and V is TRBV19. The CDR3 length is 15 residues. Germline V gives CDR1 LNHDA, CDR2 SQIVND (reference sequence).

The chain has TRBV6-1 and TRBJ2-4; TCRdb designates TRBD1, a call that cannot be tested without DNA. This CDR3 comprises 18 residues. CDR1 and CDR2 from the germline V gene are MNHNS and SASEGT. CDR3 residues: CASRGAYSRLTAKNIQYF.

The CDR3 region is CASSQTGLGADTQYF. The rearrangement uses TRBV5-1 and TRBJ2-3; the D call of TRBD1 rests on TCRdb alone, since no DNA is present to check it. The CDR3 extends over 15 amino acids. The V gene's germline CDR1 is SGHRS and CDR2 YFSETQ.

Judged by frequency, this clonotype is medium-sized. This sequence joins TRBV12-3 or TRBV12-4 and TRBJ2-6; the D gene TCRdb calls, TRBD2, cannot be checked with no DNA. The CDR3 has 19 residues. CDR3 in amino acids: CASSLLIRLAGPGANVLTF.

The rearrangement uses TRBV5-5 and TRBJ1-4; absent DNA, TCRdb's TRBD1 call cannot be checked. The CDR3 is 17 residues long. Germline loops: CDR1 SGHKS, CDR2 YYEKEE (reference sequence). CDR3 sequence reads: CASSSDLSGELNEKLFF.

This clonotype is medium-sized by frequency. The genes are TRBV18 and TRBJ2-5; TCRdb's D gene call, TRBD1, goes unchecked for lack of DNA. Germline V lookup: CDR1 KGHSH, CDR2 LQKENI. CDR3 size: 15 residues. The CDR3 loop reads CASSPGPGQQETQYF.

The chain uses TRBV6-1 and TRBJ2-3; the D gene TCRdb calls, TRBD1, cannot be checked with no DNA. In germline, CDR1 is MNHNS, CDR2 SASEGT. The CDR3 sequence is 15 residues long. The CDR3 region is CASSGTGQGSDTQYF.

CDR3 protein: CASSRTLAPGELFF. The chain combines TRBV7-9 with TRBJ2-2; TCRdb picks TRBD2, but there is no DNA to check that call. CDR3 size: 14 residues. Germline-derived CDR1 and CDR2 are SEHNR and FQNEAQ (reference sequence).

This sequence joins TRBV7-2 and TRBJ1-6. The germline CDR1 and CDR2 sequences are SGHTA and FQGNSA. The CDR3 contains 15 residues. CDR3 region: CASSPVSMANSPLHF.